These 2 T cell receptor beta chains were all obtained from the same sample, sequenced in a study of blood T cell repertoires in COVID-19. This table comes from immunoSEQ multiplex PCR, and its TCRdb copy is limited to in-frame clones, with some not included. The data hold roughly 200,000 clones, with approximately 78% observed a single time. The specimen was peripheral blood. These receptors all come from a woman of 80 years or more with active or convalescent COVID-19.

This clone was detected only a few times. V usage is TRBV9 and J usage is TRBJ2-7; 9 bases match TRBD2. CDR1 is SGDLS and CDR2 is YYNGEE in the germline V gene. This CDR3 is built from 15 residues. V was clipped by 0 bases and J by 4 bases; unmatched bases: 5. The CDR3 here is CASSVEAGGEYEQYF. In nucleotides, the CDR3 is TGTGCCAGCAGCGTAGAGGCGGGGGGGGAATACGAGCAGTACTTC.

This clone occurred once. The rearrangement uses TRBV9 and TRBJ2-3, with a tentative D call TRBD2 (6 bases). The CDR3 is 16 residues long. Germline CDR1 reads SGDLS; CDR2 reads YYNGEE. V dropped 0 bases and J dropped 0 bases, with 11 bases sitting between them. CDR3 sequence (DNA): TGTGCCAGCAGCGTAGGGGCGGGGACTAGCACAGATACGCAGTATTTT. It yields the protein CASSVGAGTSTDTQYF.